A selection of T cell receptor beta chains follows, all from one sample in a study of blood T cell repertoires in COVID-19. Assay: immunoSEQ multiplex PCR; the TCRdb copy retains only in-frame clones and omits some. The sample records 200,000 to 300,000 clones, over 70% being singletons. The sample comprised peripheral blood. These receptors were taken from a woman aged 80 or older with acute or convalescent COVID-19. Both conserved end residues are part of each CDR3. A D gene is named only where the DNA matches it firmly. Some rows have no size entry. The others give once, few or many, or a class for an expanded clone.

cdr3_aa,cdr3_nt,clone_size,cdr3_length,d_call,v_call,j_call
CASSSGSPQTQYF,TGTGCCAGCAGCTCCGGGAGCCCGCAGACCCAGTACTTC,-,13,-,TRBV25-1,TRBJ2-5
CASSLGPVNTEAFF,TGTGCCAGCAGCTTAGGCCCGGTGAACACTGAAGCTTTCTTT,-,14,-,TRBV7-9,TRBJ1-1
CASSPRGRSYNSPLHF,TGTGCCAGCAGCCCCAGGGGGCGCTCCTATAATTCACCCCTCCACTTT,once,16,TRBD1,TRBV6-2/TRBV6-3,TRBJ1-6
CSVVPLAGVTDTQYF,TGCAGCGTTGTGCCCCTAGCGGGGGTAACAGATACGCAGTATTTT,-,15,TRBD2,TRBV29-1,TRBJ2-3
CASSLRVIRGYNEQFF,TGTGCCAGCAGCTTGAGGGTTATCAGGGGGTACAATGAGCAGTTCTTC,-,16,TRBD1,TRBV5-8,TRBJ2-1
CASSQNRAFSSPLHF,TGTGCCAGCAGCCAAAACAGGGCCTTCAGTTCACCCCTCCACTTT,-,15,-,TRBV3-1/TRBV3-2,TRBJ1-6
CASSSRTGSVYGYTF,TGTGCCAGCAGCTCCCGGACAGGGTCTGTCTATGGCTACACCTTC,-,15,-,TRBV21-1,TRBJ1-2
CASSFTSGMNTGELFF,TGTGCCAGCAGCTTCACTAGCGGGATGAACACCGGGGAGCTGTTTTTT,many,16,TRBD2,TRBV7-2,TRBJ2-2
CASTLPGLAVNTGELFF,TGCGCCAGCACCCTCCCGGGACTAGCGGTTAACACCGGGGAGCTGTTTTTT,-,17,TRBD2,TRBV10-2,TRBJ2-2
CASSLEGMGTEAFF,TGTGCCAGCAGCTTAGAGGGGATGGGCACTGAAGCTTTCTTT,-,14,-,TRBV13,TRBJ1-1
CASTPGLGEQYF,TGTGCCAGCACCCCCGGACTTGGCGAGCAGTACTTC,once,12,-,TRBV12-3/TRBV12-4,TRBJ2-7
CASSFPWQRRYQETQYF,TGTGCCAGCAGTTTCCCCTGGCAACGCAGGTACCAAGAGACCCAGTACTTC,-,17,-,TRBV6-2/TRBV6-3,TRBJ2-5
CASSLARQLYQETQYF,TGTGCCAGCAGCTTAGCGCGGCAGTTGTACCAAGAGACCCAGTACTTC,-,16,-,TRBV11-2,TRBJ2-5
CASSQGTGGGNEQFF,TGTGCCAGCAGCCAAGGGACAGGGGGAGGGAATGAGCAGTTCTTC,-,15,TRBD1,TRBV3-1/TRBV3-2,TRBJ2-1
CASKAGGNTDTQYF,TGTGCCAGCAAAGCGGGGGGAAACACAGATACGCAGTATTTT,-,14,TRBD2,TRBV2,TRBJ2-3
CASSRGTSRSGNTIYF,TGTGCCAGCAGCCGAGGGACTTCCCGCTCTGGAAACACCATATATTTT,-,16,-,TRBV3-1/TRBV3-2,TRBJ1-3
CASSTAGSGEQYF,TGTGCCAGCAGTACCGCAGGGTCCGGCGAGCAGTACTTC,-,13,-,TRBV6-6,TRBJ2-7
CASSLGTDSPLHF,TGTGCCAGCAGTTTAGGGACTGATTCACCCCTCCACTTT,-,13,-,TRBV12-3/TRBV12-4,TRBJ1-6
CASKRKANEKLFF,TGTGCCAGCAAGCGGAAGGCTAATGAAAAACTGTTTTTT,-,13,-,TRBV27,TRBJ1-4
CASRLSGRANTYEQYF,TGTGCCAGCAGACTTAGCGGGAGGGCGAACACCTACGAGCAGTACTTC,-,16,TRBD2,TRBV6-6,TRBJ2-7
CASSLETPPGGSGYTF,TGTGCCAGCAGTTTAGAAACCCCGCCAGGGGGAAGTGGCTACACCTTC,-,16,TRBD1,TRBV28,TRBJ1-2
CASSLTAVRDSPLHF,TGTGCCAGCAGTTTGACAGCCGTTCGTGATTCACCCCTCCACTTT,once,15,-,TRBV5-4,TRBJ1-6
CASSFQVQETQYF,TGCGCCAGCAGCTTCCAGGTCCAAGAGACCCAGTACTTC,-,13,-,TRBV5-1,TRBJ2-5
CASSQGQISYNEQFF,TGTGCCAGCAGCCAGGGACAGATTTCCTACAATGAGCAGTTCTTC,few,15,TRBD1,TRBV3-1/TRBV3-2,TRBJ2-1
CASSRGQGNLRNEAFF,TGTGCCAGCAGCCGGGGACAGGGGAATTTGAGAAATGAAGCTTTCTTT,-,16,TRBD1,TRBV5-5,TRBJ1-1
CSVGGGRQREYF,TGCAGCGTTGGAGGAGGACGGCAAAGGGAGTACTTC,-,12,-,TRBV29-1,TRBJ2-7
CSVGQGQPYEQYF,TGCAGCGTTGGGCAGGGACAGCCCTACGAGCAGTACTTC,few,13,TRBD1,TRBV29-1,TRBJ2-7
CASSPVRSLNTGELFF,TGTGCCAGCTCACCGGTCAGAAGTTTGAACACCGGGGAGCTGTTTTTT,-,16,-,TRBV18,TRBJ2-2
CASSQRGGSRYGYTF,TGTGCCAGCAGCCAAAGGGGGGGAAGTCGATATGGCTACACCTTC,-,15,-,TRBV4-2,TRBJ1-2
CSVGQGSGNQPQHF,TGCAGCGTCGGACAGGGATCGGGCAATCAGCCCCAGCATTTT,-,14,TRBD1,TRBV29-1,TRBJ1-5
CASSLSRAGANVLTF,TGTGCCAGCAGCTTAAGCAGGGCCGGGGCCAACGTCCTGACTTTC,-,15,-,TRBV7-9,TRBJ2-6
CASSAGGSSYNSPLHF,TGTGCCAGCAGCGCCGGAGGGAGCTCCTATAATTCACCCCTCCACTTT,-,16,-,TRBV2,TRBJ1-6
CASSFAGLSRNTEAFF,TGTGCCAGCAGCTTTGCAGGGCTTTCCCGGAACACTGAAGCTTTCTTT,few,16,-,TRBV5-6,TRBJ1-1
CASSRGQGGYNEQFF,TGTGCCAGCAGCCGTGGACAGGGAGGTTACAATGAGCAGTTCTTC,-,15,TRBD1,TRBV3-1/TRBV3-2,TRBJ2-1
CASSLLQGEQFF,TGTGCCAGCAGCCTCCTGCAGGGTGAGCAGTTCTTC,-,12,-,TRBV3-1/TRBV3-2,TRBJ2-1
CASSSGSLPAFF,TGTGCCAGCAGTTCCGGGTCCCTCCCAGCTTTCTTT,few,12,-,TRBV6-5,TRBJ1-1
CASSLVGRATYNEQFF,TGTGCCAGCAGCTTAGTTGGGAGGGCCACTTACAATGAGCAGTTCTTC,-,16,TRBD2,TRBV13,TRBJ2-1
CASSYSTGGQPQHF,TGTGCCAGCAGTTACTCAACAGGGGGTCAGCCCCAGCATTTT,few,14,TRBD1,TRBV6-5,TRBJ1-5
CAINSRDTSFSGANVLTF,TGTGCCATCAATAGCCGGGACACAAGTTTCTCTGGGGCCAACGTCCTGACTTTC,-,18,-,TRBV10-3,TRBJ2-6
CASSYSAEGGTGELFF,TGTGCCAGCAGTTACTCTGCGGAGGGTGGGACCGGGGAGCTGTTTTTT,-,16,-,TRBV6-5,TRBJ2-2
CASTSSSGGADTQYF,TGTGCCAGCACCTCCTCTAGCGGGGGGGCAGATACGCAGTATTTT,-,15,TRBD2,TRBV6-5,TRBJ2-3
CASSLSPAGTNQPQHF,TGTGCCAGCAGCTTAAGTCCCGCAGGGACTAATCAGCCCCAGCATTTT,-,16,-,TRBV7-8,TRBJ1-5
CASSLYPRGGGNYGYTF,TGTGCCAGCAGCTTATACCCCCGAGGAGGGGGCAACTATGGCTACACCTTC,few,17,TRBD1,TRBV11-2,TRBJ1-2
CASRAGQGGEKLFF,TGTGCCAGCAGGGCCGGACAGGGGGGTGAAAAACTGTTTTTT,few,14,TRBD1,TRBV7-9,TRBJ1-4
CASSFSSGSSSYEQYF,TGTGCCAGCAGCTTCTCTAGCGGGAGTTCGTCCTACGAGCAGTACTTC,few,16,TRBD2,TRBV7-2,TRBJ2-7